The rows below give T cell receptor beta chains drawn from one sample of a study of regulatory T cells in long-lasting Graves disease. MiXCR, run by TCRdb on the multiplex PCR reads, gives a single entry per CDR3 protein. The sample comprises approximately 480,000 distinct CDR3 sequences, around 16% of which are singletons, and about 12% rests with the top ten. Another study also made use of these data, one on T cells in Graves' hyperthyroidism and ophthalmopathy.

The sample was peripheral blood mononuclear cells (PBMCs), taken at new diagnosis, from a patient treated with antithyroid drugs. The receptors stem from a man aged 40-55 years with Graves disease. Each CDR3 is given with its conserved first and last residue. The order of the fields is V gene, CDR3 protein.

TRBV6-1 | CASSDSGDTGELFF
TRBV7-3 | CASSADGLARSYEQYF
TRBV5-6 | CASRQGLFQETQYF
TRBV24-1 | CATSGDRASNYGYTF
TRBV4-2 | CASSQDVTGGYYEQYF
TRBV19 | CASHPTAGGRSNQPQHF
TRBV29-1 | CSVATGVETQYF
TRBV20-1 | CSAGLAGGSYF
TRBV3-1 | CASSQPGQGGETQYF
TRBV12-3/TRBV12-4 | CASSSQGNYNSPLHF
TRBV6-1 | CASSESGRGWEKLFF
TRBV9 | CASSVSGRGTGELFF
TRBV3-1 | CASSQLSAAKNIQYF
TRBV29-1 | CSVEPPSSSNEQFF
TRBV7-2 | CASSRNSANTGELFF
TRBV29-1 | CSASGINQPQHF
TRBV30 | CAWSLKGRQPQHF
TRBV10-3 | CAISESGLNYGYTF
TRBV29-1 | CSAGTSYEQFF
TRBV3-1 | CASSPWDRGGTEAFF
TRBV27 | CASSLQGPTRETQYF
TRBV10-3 | CAISEQSGGTEAFF
TRBV3-1 | CASSQAGTGGIRDTQYF
TRBV28 | CASSLFTVPEAFF
TRBV7-2 | CASSFDINPLYEQYF